The clone carrying this TCR beta chain was seen only a few times. The data were obtained in a study of blood T cell repertoires in COVID-19. Across the whole study: Collection of acute and convalescent COVID-19 samples took place in the United States, Italy and Spain. T cells, B-cell-depleted T cells, or PBMCs provided the cDNA or gDNA that served as material.

The CDR3 is 15 residues long. V lost 3 bases, J lost 1 base, and 10 bases lay in between. From germline, CDR1 is LNHDA and CDR2 SQIVND (reference sequence). Authors' methods: Reference gene primer amplification yielded estimated nucleated cell counts. Data came from immunoSEQ multiplex PCR; TCRdb stores just in-frame clones and leaves some out. The DNA was the basis for D and trimming; V, J and clone size are from that table. The repertoire holds approximately 150,000 clones, with 88% as singletons. V is TRBV19 and J is TRBJ1-3, with D tentatively TRBD1 (5 bases). The sequence came from a man aged 50 to 59 who had recovered from COVID-19. Sequencing was done on a sample of peripheral blood. The CDR3, as DNA: TGTGCCAGTAGTATCTTGGGGCCATCTGGAAACACCATATATTTT. Translating it yields CASSILGPSGNTIYF.